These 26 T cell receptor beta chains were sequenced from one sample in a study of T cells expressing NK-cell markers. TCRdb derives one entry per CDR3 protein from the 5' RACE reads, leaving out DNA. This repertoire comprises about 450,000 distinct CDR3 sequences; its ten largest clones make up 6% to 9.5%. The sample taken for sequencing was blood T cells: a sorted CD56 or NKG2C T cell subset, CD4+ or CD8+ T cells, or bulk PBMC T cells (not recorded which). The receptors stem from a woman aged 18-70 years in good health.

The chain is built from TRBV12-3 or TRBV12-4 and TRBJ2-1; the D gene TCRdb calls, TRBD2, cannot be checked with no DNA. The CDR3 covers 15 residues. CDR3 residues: CASRSTSGSYNEQFF.

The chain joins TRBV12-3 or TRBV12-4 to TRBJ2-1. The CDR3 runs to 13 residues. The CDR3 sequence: CASIGDPNRDQFF.

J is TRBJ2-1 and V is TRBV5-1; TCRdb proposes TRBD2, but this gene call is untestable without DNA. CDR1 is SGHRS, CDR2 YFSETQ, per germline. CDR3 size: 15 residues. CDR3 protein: CASSLLSGGYNEQFF.

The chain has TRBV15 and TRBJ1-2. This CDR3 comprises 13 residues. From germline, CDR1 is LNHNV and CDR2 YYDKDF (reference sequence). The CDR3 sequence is CATSRAGNYGYTF. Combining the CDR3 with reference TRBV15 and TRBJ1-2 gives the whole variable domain DAMVIQNPRYQVTQFGKPVTLSCSQTLNHNVMYWYQQKSSQAPKLLFHYYDKDFNNEADTPDNFQSRRPNTSFCFLDIRSPGLGDTAMYLCATSRAGNYGYTFGSGTRLTVV.

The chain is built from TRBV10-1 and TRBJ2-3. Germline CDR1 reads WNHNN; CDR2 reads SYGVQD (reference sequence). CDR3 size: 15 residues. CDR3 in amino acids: CASSESVWSTDTQYF.

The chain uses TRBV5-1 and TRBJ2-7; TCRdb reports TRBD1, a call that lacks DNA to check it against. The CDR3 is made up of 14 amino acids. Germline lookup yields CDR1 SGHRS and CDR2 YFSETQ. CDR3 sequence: CASSSMTGTYEQYF.

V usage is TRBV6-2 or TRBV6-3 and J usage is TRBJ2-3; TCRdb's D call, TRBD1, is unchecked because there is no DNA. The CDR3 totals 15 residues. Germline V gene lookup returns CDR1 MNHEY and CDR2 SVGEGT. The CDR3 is CASSDDRGQTDTQYF.

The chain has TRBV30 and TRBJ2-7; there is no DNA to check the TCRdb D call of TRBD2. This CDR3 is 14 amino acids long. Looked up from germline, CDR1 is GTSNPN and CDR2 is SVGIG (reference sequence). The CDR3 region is CAWSVDGLTYEQYF.

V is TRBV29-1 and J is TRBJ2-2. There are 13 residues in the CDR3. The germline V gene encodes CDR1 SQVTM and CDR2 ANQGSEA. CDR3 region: CSTSSENTGELFF.

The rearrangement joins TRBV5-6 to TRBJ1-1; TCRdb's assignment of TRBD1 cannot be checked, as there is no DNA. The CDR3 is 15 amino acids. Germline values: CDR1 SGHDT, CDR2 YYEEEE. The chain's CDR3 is CASTSRGGVNTEAFF.

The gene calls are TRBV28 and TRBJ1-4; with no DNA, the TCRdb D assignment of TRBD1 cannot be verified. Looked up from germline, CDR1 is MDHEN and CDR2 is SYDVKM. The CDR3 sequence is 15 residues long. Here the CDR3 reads CASSLRQGVREKLFF.

CDR3 loop: CASSFLAGEITDTQYF. The chain combines TRBV6-2 or TRBV6-3 with TRBJ2-3; TCRdb proposes TRBD2, but this gene call is untestable without DNA. CDR1 is MNHEY and CDR2 is SVGEGT in the germline V gene. CDR3 length: 16 residues.

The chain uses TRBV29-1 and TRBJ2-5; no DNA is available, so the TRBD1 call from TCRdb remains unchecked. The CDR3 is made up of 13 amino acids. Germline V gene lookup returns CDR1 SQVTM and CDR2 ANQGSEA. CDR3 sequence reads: CSVDAGRGETQYF. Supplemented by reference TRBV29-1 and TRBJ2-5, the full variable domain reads SAVISQKPSRDICQRGTSLTIQCQVDSQVTMMFWYRQQPGQSLTLIATANQGSEATYESGFVIDKFPISRPNLTFSTLTVSNMSPEDSSIYLCSVDAGRGETQYFGPGTRLLVL.

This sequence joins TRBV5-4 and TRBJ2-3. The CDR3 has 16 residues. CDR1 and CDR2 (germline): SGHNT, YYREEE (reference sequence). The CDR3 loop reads CASSLDGVLSTDTQYF. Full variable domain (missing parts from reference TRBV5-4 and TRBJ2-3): ETGVTQSPTHLIKTRGQQVTLRCSSQSGHNTVSWYQQALGQGPQFIFQYYREEENGRGNFPPRFSGLQFPNYSSELNVNALELDDSALYLCASSLDGVLSTDTQYFGPGTRLTVL.

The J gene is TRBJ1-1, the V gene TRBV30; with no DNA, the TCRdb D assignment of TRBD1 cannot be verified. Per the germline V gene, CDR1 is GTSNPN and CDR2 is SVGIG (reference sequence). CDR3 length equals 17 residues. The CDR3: CAWTIGTAGTMNTEAFF.

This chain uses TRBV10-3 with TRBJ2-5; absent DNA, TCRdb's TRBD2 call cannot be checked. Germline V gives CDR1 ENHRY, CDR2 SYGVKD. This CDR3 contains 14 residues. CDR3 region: CAISISGEGETQYF.

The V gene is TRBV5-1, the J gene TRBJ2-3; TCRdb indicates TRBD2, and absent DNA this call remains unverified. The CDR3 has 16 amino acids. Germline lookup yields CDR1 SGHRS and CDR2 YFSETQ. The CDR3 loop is CASSLSSGRAVDTQHF. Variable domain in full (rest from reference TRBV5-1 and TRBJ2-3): KAGVTQTPRYLIKTRGQQVTLSCSPISGHRSVSWYQQTPGQGLQFLFEYFSETQRNKGNFPGRFSGRQFSNSRSEMNVSTLELGDSALYLCASSLSSGRAVDTQHFGPGTRLTVL.

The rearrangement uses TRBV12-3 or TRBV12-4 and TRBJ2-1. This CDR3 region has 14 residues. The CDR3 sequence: CASSEDRPYNEQFF.

This chain's CDR3 is CASSPGQGGDTQYF. The chain combines TRBV18 with TRBJ2-3; TCRdb gives TRBD1 as the D gene, but with no DNA this cannot be confirmed. CDR3 size: 14 residues. Germline CDR1 KGHSH, CDR2 LQKENI.

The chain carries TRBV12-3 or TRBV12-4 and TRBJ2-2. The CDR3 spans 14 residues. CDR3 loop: CASSSTENNGELFF.

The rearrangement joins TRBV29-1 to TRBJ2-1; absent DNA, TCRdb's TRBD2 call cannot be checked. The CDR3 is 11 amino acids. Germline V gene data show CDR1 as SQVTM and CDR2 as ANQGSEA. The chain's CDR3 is CSVDGPREQFF.

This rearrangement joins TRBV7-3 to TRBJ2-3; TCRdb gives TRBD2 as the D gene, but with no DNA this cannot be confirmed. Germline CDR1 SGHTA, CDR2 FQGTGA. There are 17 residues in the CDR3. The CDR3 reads CASSLIRGPSAPDTQYF.

CDR3 amino acids: CASSSLAGGLYEQFF. V gene TRBV5-4 combines with J gene TRBJ2-1; TCRdb gives TRBD2 as the D gene, but with no DNA this cannot be confirmed. The CDR3 covers 15 residues. CDR1 is SGHNT, CDR2 YYREEE, per germline (reference sequence).

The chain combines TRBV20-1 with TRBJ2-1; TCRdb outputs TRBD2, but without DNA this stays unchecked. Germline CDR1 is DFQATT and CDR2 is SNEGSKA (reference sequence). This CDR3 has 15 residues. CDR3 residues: CSARDGSGSFHEQFF.

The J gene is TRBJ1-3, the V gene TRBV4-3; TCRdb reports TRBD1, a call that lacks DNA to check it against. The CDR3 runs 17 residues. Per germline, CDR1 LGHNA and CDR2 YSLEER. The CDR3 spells CASSSGTGGISGNTIYF.

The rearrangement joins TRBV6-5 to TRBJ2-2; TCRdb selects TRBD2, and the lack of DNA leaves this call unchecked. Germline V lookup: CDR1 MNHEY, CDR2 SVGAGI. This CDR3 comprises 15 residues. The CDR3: CASSSGTEITGELFF.